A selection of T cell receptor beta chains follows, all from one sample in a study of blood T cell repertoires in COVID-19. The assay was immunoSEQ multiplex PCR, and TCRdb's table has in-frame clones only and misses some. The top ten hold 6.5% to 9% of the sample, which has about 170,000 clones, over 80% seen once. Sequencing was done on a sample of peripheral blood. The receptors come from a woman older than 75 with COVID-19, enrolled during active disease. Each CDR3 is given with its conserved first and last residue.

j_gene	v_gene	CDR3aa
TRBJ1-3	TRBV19	CASWGDLSGNTIYF
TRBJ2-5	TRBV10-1	CASSGDRGQETQYF
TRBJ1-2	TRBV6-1	CASSEVRQNYGYTF
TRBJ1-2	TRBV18	CASSPNRGSGYGYTF
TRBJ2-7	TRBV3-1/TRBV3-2	CASSPLGGAYEQYF
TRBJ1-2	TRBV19	CASSLGTGNYGYTF
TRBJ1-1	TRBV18	CASSPRSGTEAFF
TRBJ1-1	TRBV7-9	CASTRGQVNTEAFF
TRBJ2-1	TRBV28	CSCGRAGMLWEQFF
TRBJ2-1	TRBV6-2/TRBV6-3	CASSKGQKLYNEQFF
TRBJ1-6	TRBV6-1	CASSEVGQGISPLHF
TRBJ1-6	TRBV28	CASSLLRGSPLHF
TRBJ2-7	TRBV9	CASGSSYEQYF
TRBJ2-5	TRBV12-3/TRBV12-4	CASSHDTGRTQYF
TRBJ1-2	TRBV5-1	CASSSNPGQQRYGYTF
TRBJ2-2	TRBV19	CASSPQTITGGELFF
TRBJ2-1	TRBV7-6	CASSLVGSAGSSYNEQFF
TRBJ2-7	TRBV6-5	CASSYASGTREQYF
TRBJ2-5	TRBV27	CASSLGGSGGETQYF
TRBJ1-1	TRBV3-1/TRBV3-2	CASSQGQQGTEAFF
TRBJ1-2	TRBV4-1	CASSPQVSGGGYGYTF
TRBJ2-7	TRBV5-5	CASRLAGGMGYEQYF